The T cell receptor beta chain under discussion was sequenced for a study of technical replicates of blood from a handful of donors. This CDR3 has 16 amino acids. Deletions cut 6 bases from V and 7 bases from J, with 23 bases between. Germline V CDR1 and CDR2: SGHRS, YFSETQ. Profiling relied on immunoSEQ multiplex PCR, and the TCRdb table lists in-frame clones only, not all of them. The table shows approximately 59,000 clones, with more than 90% occurring only once. This TCR came from a human donor in good health. Some clones in this sample may be carry-over from other donors' samples. The V and J genes are TRBV5-1 and TRBJ2-1; D is possibly TRBD1 (6 bases). The sample consisted of PBMCs. CDR3 coding DNA: TGCGCCAGCAACTTCCTAGCAGGGGCCTTCACTAATGAGCAGTTCTTC. This gives the protein CASNFLAGAFTNEQFF. The full variable domain, in which reference TRBV5-1 and TRBJ2-1 provide the parts outside the CDR3, is KAGVTQTPRYLIKTRGQQVTLSCSPISGHRSVSWYQQTPGQGLQFLFEYFSETQRNKGNFPGRFSGRQFSNSRSEMNVSTLELGDSALYLCASNFLAGAFTNEQFFGPGTRLTVL.